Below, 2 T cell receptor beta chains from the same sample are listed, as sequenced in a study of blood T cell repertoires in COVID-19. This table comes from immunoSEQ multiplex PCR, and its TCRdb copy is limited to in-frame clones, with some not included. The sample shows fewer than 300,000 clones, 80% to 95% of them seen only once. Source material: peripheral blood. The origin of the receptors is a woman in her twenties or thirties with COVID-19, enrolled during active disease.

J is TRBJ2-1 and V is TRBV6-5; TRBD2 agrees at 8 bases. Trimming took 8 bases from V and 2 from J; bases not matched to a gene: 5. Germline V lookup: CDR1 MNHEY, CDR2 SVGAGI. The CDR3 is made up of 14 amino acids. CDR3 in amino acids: CASASGGAYNEQFF. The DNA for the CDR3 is TGTGCCAGCGCTTCGGGAGGGGCCTACAATGAGCAGTTCTTC.

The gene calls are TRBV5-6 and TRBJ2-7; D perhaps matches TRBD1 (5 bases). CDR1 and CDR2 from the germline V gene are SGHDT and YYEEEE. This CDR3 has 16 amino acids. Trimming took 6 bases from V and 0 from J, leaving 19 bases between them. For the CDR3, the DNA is TGTGCCAGCACCTCAACCCGAATCAGGGTCTCCTACGAGCAGTACTTC. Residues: CASTSTRIRVSYEQYF.